A single sample is the source of the 3 T cell receptor beta chains below, sequenced in a study of shared clonotypes between healthy human individuals (TCRdb year 2020). Libraries were prepared through the immunoSEQ multiplex PCR assay. In TCRdb, the immuneACCESS table is reduced to in-frame sequences with V and J assigned. These tables do not hold every clone; where another copy was compared, an unresolved V gene accounts for under half, and the others remain unexplained. For this sample there are 300,000 to 350,000 clones; 70% to 75% appear just once. The ten top clones hold 10% of the sample. Sequenced input: memory CD4+ T cells sorted from blood. According to the study, the label for this sample's cell subset or site signals: CD45RA-negative fraction. The receptors here all came from a young man in good health.

The rearrangement uses TRBV6-5 and TRBJ2-7, with D tentatively TRBD1 (6 bases). Germline assignment: CDR1 MNHEY and CDR2 SVGAGI. CDR3 length: 14 amino acids. V was shortened by 6 bases and J by 3 bases, with 15 bases between the two germline ends. CDR3 sequence: CASRTIGGSYEQYF. The CDR3 DNA reads TGTGCCAGCAGAACTATAGGGGGAAGCTACGAGCAGTACTTC.

The chain carries TRBV6-5 and TRBJ2-3; D remains unclear. This CDR3 has 15 residues. From germline, CDR1 is MNHEY and CDR2 SVGAGI. Trimming removed 0 bases at V and 2 bases at J, with 9 bases between. The CDR3 DNA sequence: TGTGCCAGCAGTTACTCCCCGGGTTCCACAGATACGCAGTATTTT. It translates to CASSYSPGSTDTQYF.

This clone has just a few counts. The rearrangement links TRBV7-2 to TRBJ2-1; the D call may be TRBD1 or TRBD2 (5 bases each). V was cut by 4 bases and J by 7 bases, with 20 bases left in between. This CDR3 has 16 residues. From germline, CDR1 is SGHTA and CDR2 FQGNSA. The DNA for the CDR3 is TGTGCCAGCAGCTCGAGGGGATCTAGTGGGTGGAATGAGCAGTTCTTC. This codes for CASSSRGSSGWNEQFF.